Shown below are 9 T cell receptor beta chains from a single sample sequenced in a study of blood T cells in healthy people across ages (dated by TCRdb to the mid-2010s). Library generation was performed with 5' RACE. TCRdb records Illumina HiSeq 2500 as the sequencer. A second PCR of about 6 to 12 cycles was run with a J-beta primer mix and a sample-barcoded 5' primer. TCRdb reprocessed the public reads (quality trimming at Q25 with fastp, clone calling with MiXCR) and kept in-frame beta chains. CDR3 protein duplicates are merged, each entry listing the most common genes and DNA. The sample includes 780,000 or so distinct CDR3 sequences, with more than 55% observed a single time. Approximately 24% of the sample is taken by the ten largest. The specimen was blood. These receptors were obtained from a man in his forties or fifties in good health.

V usage is TRBV12-5 and J usage is TRBJ2-2; D is possibly TRBD2 (6 bases). With 6 bases removed from V and 0 bases from J, the gap between germline ends came to 11 bases. The CDR3 runs to 15 residues. In germline, CDR1 is LGHNT, CDR2 FRNRAP. CDR3 residues: CASGGGPPNTGELFF. CDR3 in DNA: TGTGCTAGTGGGGGGGGACCCCCGAACACCGGGGAGCTGTTTTTT.

The chain is built from TRBV29-1 and TRBJ1-1; D is unclear. The CDR3 has 11 amino acids. Trimming took off 8 bases at V and 0 bases at J, with 7 bases between the two ends. Looked up from germline, CDR1 is SQVTM and CDR2 is ANQGSEA. The CDR3 DNA is TGCAGCCCTGGGTTGAACACTGAAGCTTTCTTT. Translated, it gives CSPGLNTEAFF. Variable domain in full (rest from reference TRBV29-1 and TRBJ1-1): SAVISQKPSRDICQRGTSLTIQCQVDSQVTMMFWYRQQPGQSLTLIATANQGSEATYESGFVIDKFPISRPNLTFSTLTVSNMSPEDSSIYLCSPGLNTEAFFGQGTRLTVV.

This chain links TRBV3-1 with TRBJ1-3, with D possibly being TRBD1 (5 bases). This CDR3 has 14 amino acids. V shed 5 bases and J shed 3 bases, with 11 bases lying between them. Per germline, CDR1 LGHDT and CDR2 YNNKEL (reference sequence). The DNA for the CDR3 is TGTGCCAGCAGCAGTCAGGGTATTGGAAACACCATATATTTT. It specifies CASSSQGIGNTIYF.

The chain combines TRBV12-3 or TRBV12-4 with TRBJ2-1; possible D gene TRBD2, 6 bases. The V and J ends lost 6 bases and 4 bases respectively, with 16 bases between them. CDR3 length equals 15 residues. DNA of the CDR3: TGTGCCAGCAGAGTCGGGGGAATAGGATACAATGAGCAGTTCTTC. Translated: CASRVGGIGYNEQFF.

The rearrangement joins TRBV5-5 to TRBJ2-2; no definite D call. The CDR3 is made up of 11 amino acids. The germline gives CDR1 SGHKS, CDR2 YYEKEE (reference sequence). The germline V and J ends were trimmed by 3 bases and 10 bases, with 7 bases remaining between them. The DNA for the CDR3 is TGTGCCAGCAGCTACACAAAGGAGCTGTTTTTT. Encoded protein: CASSYTKELFF.

V usage is TRBV7-9 and J usage is TRBJ1-2, with D uncertain. V lost 5 bases to trimming and J lost 1 base, with 14 bases between them. The CDR3 is made up of 15 amino acids. The germline V gene has CDR1 SEHNR and CDR2 FQNEAQ (reference sequence). The CDR3 reads CASSLDRAVNYGYTF. The CDR3, as DNA: TGTGCCAGCAGCCTGGACCGCGCTGTTAACTATGGCTACACCTTC.

This clonotype was detected many times. V is TRBV7-9 and J is TRBJ2-5; D unresolved. The V and J ends lost 3 bases and 5 bases respectively, with 1 base between them. CDR3 length: 10 amino acids. Germline-derived CDR1 and CDR2 are SEHNR and FQNEAQ (reference sequence). The CDR3 DNA sequence: TGTGCCAGCAGCTTCGAGACCCAGTACTTC. The encoded protein is CASSFETQYF.

CDR3 in DNA: TGTGCCAGCAAAGTTTCGGTGGGCAGCAATGAGCAGTACTTC. This sequence encodes CASKVSVGSNEQYF. J is TRBJ2-7 and V is TRBV2; unclear D gene. The CDR3 is 14 residues long. Germline lookup yields CDR1 SNHLY and CDR2 FYNNEI. With 7 bases removed from V and 7 bases from J, the gap between germline ends came to 20 bases.

The chain combines TRBV7-9 with TRBJ2-5, with D possibly called TRBD1 or TRBD2 (5 bases each). Germline-derived CDR1 and CDR2 are SEHNR and FQNEAQ (reference sequence). V shed 5 bases and J shed 1 base, with 11 bases lying between them. The CDR3 consists of 14 residues. CDR3 residues: CASSPGDVQETQYF. The CDR3 DNA follows: TGTGCCAGCAGCCCTGGGGACGTCCAAGAGACCCAGTACTTC.